What follows describes a single T cell receptor beta chain. These data come from a study of blood T cell repertoires in COVID-19. Study at large: T cells, B-cell-depleted T cells, or PBMCs provided the cDNA or gDNA that served as material.

Using immunoSEQ multiplex PCR, the repertoire was profiled, and TCRdb retains in-frame clones only, with some absent. The sample has over 100,000 clones, 80% to 95% seen once. The germline CDR1 and CDR2 sequences are MNHNY and SVGAGI (reference sequence). CDR3 length equals 12 residues. The germline V and J ends were trimmed by 7 bases and 8 bases, with 14 bases remaining between them. This chain joins TRBV6-6 and TRBJ1-2; D is unresolved. Sample: peripheral blood. The receptor was isolated from a man aged 18 to 29 with acute or convalescent COVID-19. The CDR3 spells CASKGWEAGYTF. The DNA of the CDR3 is TGTGCCAGCAAAGGTTGGGAGGCCGGCTACACCTTC.